This TCR beta chain appears in the sequencing data of a study of Graves' ophthalmopathy and Graves' hyperthyroidism. Germline loops: CDR1 MDHEN, CDR2 SYDVKM. This CDR3 comprises 15 residues. V was pared by 5 bases and J by 5 bases, with 17 bases between. Remarks on this clonotype: Its antigen is unidentified. The conserved phenylalanine or tryptophan normally closing the CDR3 is absent here, so this likely arose from a read error.

Scientists amplified the TCR beta CDR3 regions from RNA transcripts. A first-round RT-PCR used HTBI primers, followed by a second-round multiplex PCR. TCRdb ran MiXCR on the multiplex PCR reads and lists one entry per CDR3 protein. The table shows about 480,000 distinct CDR3 sequences, with roughly 14% occurring only once. Whole-study findings and limits: Also, most clonotypes expanded in the thyroid above 0.001 frequency appeared in blood. Forecasting of ophthalmopathy progression by the model achieved around 71% sensitivity and roughly 78% specificity.

The sequence came from a woman in her 30s with Graves' ophthalmopathy. Sequenced: blood. The V call is TRBV28, the J call TRBJ2-3; D possibly corresponds to TRBD2 (5 bases). CDR3 amino acids: CASSPDEVGRDTQYC. CDR3 DNA: TGTGCCAGCAGTCCTGATGAGGTGGGGAGAGATACGCAGTATTGT.